This T cell receptor (beta chain) was documented in a study of naive and memory T cell subsets. This clonotype was counted many times. Its specificity is unknown. Adult healthy volunteers gave 2.5 ml peripheral blood for whole-blood RNA. A UMI-containing oligonucleotide was joined by 3' ligation to the TCR cDNA template. Unsorted total RNA, roughly 1 to 1,100 ng, was DNase treated before reverse transcription. Reverse transcription of blood and skin TCR RNA was primed at alpha and beta constant regions. The SP2 primer and nested alpha and beta constant region primers amplified ligated cDNA in four rounds. TCRdb re-called the 5' RACE reads through MiXCR, storing one row per CDR3 protein. In the table there are approximately 22,000 distinct CDR3 sequences, about 4.4% of which are singletons. CDR1 ENHRY and CDR2 SYGVKD come from the germline V gene. This CDR3 has 12 residues. V was trimmed by 4 bases and J by 9 bases, leaving 10 bases between them.

The study, taken as a whole, reports: TCR transcript changes with activation or differentiation may affect this RNA method.

The origin of this receptor is a male donor in good health. The chain carries TRBV10-3 and TRBJ2-1, with D perhaps assigned TRBD1 or TRBD2 (6 bases each). The CDR3 DNA reads TGTGCCATCAGTGGGAGGGGGACTGAGCAGTTCTTC. Translating it yields CAISGRGTEQFF.